This TCR beta chain was identified in a study of cytomegalovirus exposure and HLA in healthy donors. Study findings and constraints: Earlier analysis looked at TCR beta V segments, and most were productive about 87% or about 30% of the time.

In regard to this clone: The antigen remains undetermined.

V was trimmed by 0 bases and J by 1 base, leaving 7 bases between them. The CDR3 has 14 amino acids. Germline V CDR1 and CDR2: SGHNT, YYREEE (reference sequence). Each of the donors was a healthy bone marrow donor. Researchers ran the PCR with 60 Vbeta and 13 Jbeta primers. Assay: immunoSEQ multiplex PCR; the TCRdb copy retains only in-frame clones and omits some. The table lists over 75,000 clones, over 65% of them singletons. The sample taken for sequencing was PBMCs. The TCR was taken from an older woman in good health and CMV-seronegative. The chain uses TRBV5-4 and TRBJ1-1; D is undetermined. The CDR3 protein is CASSLDGGNTEAFF. The CDR3 DNA reads as TGTGCCAGCAGCTTGGATGGAGGGAACACTGAAGCTTTCTTT.